Following are 24 T cell receptor beta chains from one sample sequenced in a study of T-cell memory formation after mild COVID-19. MiXCR, run by TCRdb on the 5' RACE reads, gives a single entry per CDR3 protein. The repertoire holds some 600,000 distinct CDR3 sequences, 17% seen once, with roughly 8% in the top ten. Specimen: PBMCs or a T cell subset sorted from them (not recorded which). The source is an adult woman who had mild COVID-19 (a few samples of this study predate the infection). Cell type and time point are not known.

This clonotype appeared a few times. The chain links TRBV3-1 to TRBJ1-2; a weak D match, TRBD1 (5 bases). Trimming took off 0 bases at V and 4 bases at J, with 9 bases between the two ends. CDR1 and CDR2 from the germline V gene are LGHDT and YNNKEL (reference sequence). The CDR3 has 14 residues. DNA for the CDR3: TGTGCCAGCAGCCAAGATCACCAGGGCTATGGCTACACCTTC. Its translation: CASSQDHQGYGYTF. The full variable domain, rest sourced from reference TRBV3-1 and TRBJ1-2, is DTAVSQTPKYLVTQMGNDKSIKCEQNLGHDTMYWYKQDSKKFLKIMFSYNNKELIINETVPNRFSPKSPDKAHLNLHINSLELGDSAVYFCASSQDHQGYGYTFGSGTRLTVV.

The rearrangement links TRBV6-1 to TRBJ2-7, with TRBD1 matching over 8 bases. The V gene end was trimmed by 4 bases and the J gene end by 4 bases; junction bases not matched to a gene: 9. Germline values: CDR1 MNHNS, CDR2 SASEGT. CDR3 length: 15 amino acids. CDR3 sequence reads: CASSGTSRGPYEQYF. The CDR3 nucleotides read TGTGCCAGCAGTGGGACCTCCAGGGGGCCGTACGAGCAGTACTTC.

In DNA, the CDR3 is TGTGCCAGCAACCCGATGGGGAGGGAGCACACTGAAGCTTTCTTT. The encoded protein is CASNPMGREHTEAFF. V gene TRBV5-6 combines with J gene TRBJ1-1; D gene unclear. This CDR3 region has 15 residues. Per the germline V gene, CDR1 is SGHDT and CDR2 is YYEEEE. V gave up 6 bases and J gave up 3 bases, with 18 bases separating them.

CDR3 DNA: TGTGCCAGCTCACCGGCGTGGAGGGATGGAGATACGCAGTATTTT. Translation gives CASSPAWRDGDTQYF. The J gene is TRBJ2-3, the V gene TRBV18, with a possible D match to TRBD2 (6 bases). The CDR3 totals 15 residues. The V and J ends lost 3 bases and 5 bases respectively, with 15 bases between them. CDR1 is KGHSH and CDR2 is LQKENI in the germline V gene.

This clonotype has a count of ten or more. The J gene is TRBJ1-5, the V gene TRBV9, with 8 bases matching TRBD1. The V gene's germline CDR1 is SGDLS and CDR2 YYNGEE. The J segment lost 4 bases and the V segment lost 2 bases, leaving 5 bases of the junction unmatched. The length of the CDR3 is 15 residues. The CDR3 region has the DNA TGTGCCAGCAGCGTCGGGACAGGTACTAATCAGCCCCAGCATTTT. This gives the protein CASSVGTGTNQPQHF.

This clonotype turned up a few times. This chain links TRBV12-3 or TRBV12-4 with TRBJ2-7; 12 nucleotides match TRBD2. V was clipped by 3 bases and J by 5 bases; unmatched bases: 11. The CDR3 contains 17 residues. The CDR3 loop is CASSFETSGSQGNEQYF. Here the CDR3 DNA reads TGTGCCAGCAGTTTCGAGACTAGCGGGAGTCAGGGTAACGAGCAGTACTTC.

V is TRBV12-3 or TRBV12-4 and J is TRBJ1-3, with TRBD1 matching over 7 bases. This CDR3 is built from 19 residues. V dropped 6 bases and J dropped 0; count of bases not matched to a gene: 17. In DNA form, the CDR3 reads TGTGCCAGCAGCCCCCTCGGACAGGTAGCACAAATCTCTGGAAACACCATATATTTT. It specifies CASSPLGQVAQISGNTIYF.

This clonotype turned up a few times. The genes are TRBV29-1 and TRBJ2-1; 8 bases match TRBD2. The CDR3 consists of 14 residues. With V trimmed by 5 bases and J by 1 base, 4 bases remained unmatched. Germline CDR1 is SQVTM and CDR2 is ANQGSEA. CDR3 in DNA: TGCAGCGTTCTAGCGGGTCAATCCTACAATGAGCAGTTCTTC. Translating it yields CSVLAGQSYNEQFF.

This clonotype occurred a few times. The V call is TRBV6-6, the J call TRBJ2-2; 7 nucleotides line up with TRBD2. Germline values: CDR1 MNHNY, CDR2 SVGAGI (reference sequence). The ends lost 4 bases at V and 4 bases at J; junction bases unmatched: 21. There are 20 residues in the CDR3. The CDR3 sequence: CASSSLTESKLAGATGELFF. The CDR3 coding sequence is TGTGCCAGCAGTTCATTGACGGAATCAAAGCTGGCGGGAGCCACCGGGGAGCTGTTTTTT.

V gene TRBV2 combines with J gene TRBJ2-1; 8 bases align to TRBD1. The ends lost 10 bases at V and 3 bases at J; junction bases unmatched: 8. The CDR3 loop spans 14 amino acids. Germline V CDR1 and CDR2: SNHLY, FYNNEI. The CDR3 sequence: CATPRTGNYNEQFF. CDR3 sequence (DNA): TGTGCCACCCCGCGGACAGGGAACTACAATGAGCAGTTCTTC.

This clonotype has just a few counts. V gene TRBV7-6 combines with J gene TRBJ1-5, with D hard to call. CDR1 SGHVS and CDR2 FNYEAQ come from the germline V gene. The CDR3 sequence is 13 residues long. V was pared by 2 bases and J by 5 bases, with 7 bases between. The CDR3, as DNA: TGTGCCAGCAGCTTAATGACCGATCAGCCCCAGCATTTT. It encodes CASSLMTDQPQHF.

The genes are TRBV4-1 and TRBJ1-1; tentatively, D is TRBD1 (5 bases). This CDR3 has 14 amino acids. CDR1 is MGHRA, CDR2 YSYEKL, per germline. V lost 6 bases and J lost 1, with 12 bases in between. CDR3 sequence (DNA): TGCGCCAGCAGTGACTGGGGGGGGAACACTGAAGCTTTCTTT. It translates to CASSDWGGNTEAFF.

This clonotype was recorded a few times. The CDR3 coding sequence is TGTGCCAGCAGCCCCCAGGGGGCGGGGACAGAAGAGACCCAGTACTTC. Protein: CASSPQGAGTEETQYF. The V and J genes are TRBV9 and TRBJ2-5, with 8 positions matching TRBD1. The length of the CDR3 is 16 residues. Germline values: CDR1 SGDLS, CDR2 YYNGEE. V lost 4 bases and J lost 3; bases outside the gene matches: 11.

This clonotype was seen a handful of times. V is TRBV19 and J is TRBJ2-7; possible D gene TRBD1, 6 bases. The ends were cut back, 2 bases at V and 2 bases at J, with 16 bases in the middle. Germline lookup yields CDR1 LNHDA and CDR2 SQIVND (reference sequence). The CDR3 sequence is 16 residues long. The CDR3 DNA sequence: TGTGCCAGTAGTATATCTGGACAGCCTATCCCCTACGAGCAGTACTTC. It is translated as CASSISGQPIPYEQYF.

This chain connects TRBV27 to TRBJ2-7; D possibly corresponds to TRBD1 (5 bases). Trimming removed 6 bases at V and 3 bases at J, with 15 bases between. The CDR3 consists of 14 residues. CDR1 MNHEY and CDR2 SMNVEV come from the germline V gene (reference sequence). The CDR3 sequence is CASSRAWGGYEQYF. CDR3 coding DNA: TGTGCCAGCAGCCGAGCGTGGGGCGGCTACGAGCAGTACTTC.

In its sample, this clonotype was seen many times. The chain employs TRBV5-1 and TRBJ2-7; TRBD2 aligns across 8 bases. Germline CDR1 is SGHRS and CDR2 is YFSETQ. V dropped 3 bases and J dropped 7; count of bases not matched to a gene: 0. The CDR3 loop spans 11 amino acids. CDR3 region: CASSSGGEQYF. The CDR3 region has the DNA TGCGCCAGCAGCTCGGGAGGGGAGCAGTACTTC.

This clonotype was detected many times. J is TRBJ1-2 and V is TRBV29-1, with D possibly matching TRBD1 (6 bases). Trimming left V 4 bases short and J 3 bases short, with 12 bases between. This CDR3 has 13 amino acids. The germline CDR1 and CDR2 sequences are SQVTM and ANQGSEA. In nucleotides, the CDR3 is TGCAGCGTTGCGCAGGGGAGAGACTATGGCTACACCTTC. Amino acid sequence: CSVAQGRDYGYTF.

The rearrangement links TRBV4-1 to TRBJ2-1, with D perhaps matching TRBD2 (6 bases). Germline CDR1 reads MGHRA; CDR2 reads YSYEKL. V lost 2 bases and J lost 13, with 15 bases in between. The length of the CDR3 is 13 residues. The CDR3 bases are TGCGCCAGCAGCCAATCAAGCGGGTATATTCAGTTCTTC. Translated, it gives CASSQSSGYIQFF.

The chain joins TRBV11-3 to TRBJ2-1; D possibly corresponds to TRBD1 (5 bases). Trimming pared 0 bases from V and 8 bases from J, leaving 11 bases between. The germline V gene encodes CDR1 SGHNT and CDR2 YENEEA. The CDR3 totals 14 residues. The CDR3 region has the DNA TGTGCCAGCAGCTTAGAAGTCGTAGGGGATGAGCAGTTCTTC. Translated, it gives CASSLEVVGDEQFF. The full variable domain, with the rest looked up from reference TRBV11-3 and TRBJ2-1, is EAGVVQSPRYKIIEKKQPVAFWCNPISGHNTLYWYLQNLGQGPELLIRYENEEAVDDSQLPKDRFSAERLKGVDSTLKIQPAELGDSAVYLCASSLEVVGDEQFFGPGTRLTVL.

A few counts support this clonotype. This chain joins TRBV5-5 and TRBJ2-7; TRBD1 aligns across 11 bases. The CDR3 sequence is 14 residues long. Looked up from germline, CDR1 is SGHKS and CDR2 is YYEKEE (reference sequence). The V gene end was trimmed by 4 bases and the J gene end by 6 bases; junction bases not matched to a gene: 6. The CDR3 protein is CASSARTGGGEQYF. CDR3 bases: TGTGCCAGCAGCGCCAGGACAGGGGGCGGCGAGCAGTACTTC.

The J gene is TRBJ2-2, the V gene TRBV4-1, with D perhaps matching TRBD2 (6 bases). The CDR3 has 16 residues. Germline CDR1 reads MGHRA; CDR2 reads YSYEKL. Trimming shortened V by 3 bases and J by 7 bases, and 18 bases separated the two germline ends. CDR3 nucleotide sequence: TGCGCCAGCAGCCAGAGAGGGACTCGCCCATTCGGGGAGCTGTTTTTT. This translates into CASSQRGTRPFGELFF.

For this clonotype: A much larger clone lies a single base off, so this may be a read error. The gene calls are TRBV5-4 and TRBJ2-5; D possibly corresponds to TRBD2 (6 bases). This CDR3 is built from 11 residues. In germline, CDR1 is SGHNT, CDR2 YYREEE (reference sequence). V was clipped by 5 bases and J by 4 bases, with 6 bases between them. The CDR3: CASREGETQYF. In nucleotides, the CDR3 is TGTGCCAGCAGGGAGGGAGAGACCCAGTACTTC.

The chain combines TRBV7-9 with TRBJ2-1; 8 bases line up with TRBD2. CDR1 is SEHNR, CDR2 FQNEAQ, per germline (reference sequence). The CDR3 is made up of 17 amino acids. After removal of 0 bases from V and 2 bases from J, the junction contained 6 bases not matched to a gene. In nucleotides, the CDR3 is TGTGCCAGCAGCTTAGCCGGGGGGGCAGGACCCTACAATGAGCAGTTCTTC. Its protein is CASSLAGGAGPYNEQFF. Full variable domain (outside the CDR3, taken from reference TRBV7-9 and TRBJ2-1): DTGVSQNPRHKITKRGQNVTFRCDPISEHNRLYWYRQTLGQGPEFLTYFQNEAQLEKSRLLSDRFSAERPKGSFSTLEIQRTEQGDSAMYLCASSLAGGAGPYNEQFFGPGTRLTVL.

V usage is TRBV3-1 and J usage is TRBJ2-2; no definite D call. This CDR3 has 14 residues. The ends were cut back, 4 bases at V and 6 bases at J, with 12 bases in the middle. Per the germline V gene, CDR1 is LGHDT and CDR2 is YNNKEL (reference sequence). CDR3 amino acids: CASSPLGGSGELFF. The CDR3 nucleotides read TGTGCCAGCAGCCCCCTCGGTGGGTCCGGGGAGCTGTTTTTT.